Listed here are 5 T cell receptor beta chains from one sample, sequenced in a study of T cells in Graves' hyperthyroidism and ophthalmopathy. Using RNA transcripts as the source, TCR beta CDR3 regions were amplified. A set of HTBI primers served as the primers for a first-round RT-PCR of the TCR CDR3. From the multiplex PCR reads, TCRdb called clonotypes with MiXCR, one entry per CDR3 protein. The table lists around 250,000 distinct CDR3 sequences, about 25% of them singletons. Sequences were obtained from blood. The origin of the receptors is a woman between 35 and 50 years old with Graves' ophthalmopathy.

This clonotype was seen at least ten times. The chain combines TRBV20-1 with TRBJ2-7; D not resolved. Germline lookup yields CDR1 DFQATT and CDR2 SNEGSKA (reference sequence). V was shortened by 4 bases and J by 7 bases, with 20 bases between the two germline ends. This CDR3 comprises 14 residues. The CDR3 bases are TGCAGTGCTAATCCTACGTCGCTTAGCTGGGAGCAGTACTTC. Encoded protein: CSANPTSLSWEQYF.

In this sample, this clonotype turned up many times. CDR3 in amino acids: CASSETESSYEQYF. The CDR3 region has the DNA TGTGCCAGCAGTGAAACGGAAAGCTCCTACGAGCAGTACTTC. The chain joins TRBV2 to TRBJ2-7; D is unclear. V lost 2 bases to trimming and J lost 0 bases, with 8 bases between them. The germline gives CDR1 SNHLY, CDR2 FYNNEI. The length of the CDR3 is 14 residues. The full variable domain, with the rest looked up from reference TRBV2 and TRBJ2-7, is EPEVTQTPSHQVTQMGQEVILRCVPISNHLYFYWYRQILGQKVEFLVSFYNNEISEKSEIFDDQFSVERPDGSNFTLKIRSTKLEDSAMYFCASSETESSYEQYFGPGTRLTVT.

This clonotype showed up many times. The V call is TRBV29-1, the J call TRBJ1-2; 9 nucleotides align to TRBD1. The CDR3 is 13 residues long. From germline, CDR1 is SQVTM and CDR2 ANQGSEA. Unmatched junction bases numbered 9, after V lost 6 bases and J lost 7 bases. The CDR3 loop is CSVSRTGESGYTF. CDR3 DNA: TGCAGCGTGTCTAGGACAGGGGAGTCTGGCTACACCTTC. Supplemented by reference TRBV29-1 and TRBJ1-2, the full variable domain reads SAVISQKPSRDICQRGTSLTIQCQVDSQVTMMFWYRQQPGQSLTLIATANQGSEATYESGFVIDKFPISRPNLTFSTLTVSNMSPEDSSIYLCSVSRTGESGYTFGSGTRLTVV.

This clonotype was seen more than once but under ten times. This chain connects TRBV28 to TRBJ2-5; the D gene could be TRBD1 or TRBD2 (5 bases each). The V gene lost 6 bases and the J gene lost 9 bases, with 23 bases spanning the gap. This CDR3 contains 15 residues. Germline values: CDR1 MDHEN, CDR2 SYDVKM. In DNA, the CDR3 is TGTGCCAGCAGCGATGAGGGACCGAGGTTTCCGGCCCAGTACTTC. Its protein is CASSDEGPRFPAQYF.

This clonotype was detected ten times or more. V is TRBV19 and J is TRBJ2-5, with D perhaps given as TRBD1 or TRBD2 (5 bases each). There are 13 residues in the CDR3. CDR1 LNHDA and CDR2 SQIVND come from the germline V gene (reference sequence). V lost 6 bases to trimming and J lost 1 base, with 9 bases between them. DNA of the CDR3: TGTGCCAGTAGACCGGGACGCCAAGAGACCCAGTACTTC. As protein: CASRPGRQETQYF. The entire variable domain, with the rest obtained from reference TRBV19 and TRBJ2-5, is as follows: DGGITQSPKYLFRKEGQNVTLSCEQNLNHDAMYWYRQDPGQGLRLIYYSQIVNDFQKGDIAEGYSVSREKKESFPLTVTSAQKNPTAFYLCASRPGRQETQYFGPGTRLLVL.